What follows are 2 T cell receptor beta chains derived from one specimen sequenced in a study of memory CD4+ T cells and cytomegalovirus serostatus. Single viable CD3+CD4+CD8-CD45RO+ cells were sorted as the memory CD4+ T cells. Some clones are missing from TCRdb's copy, which holds only in-frame ones; the method was immunoSEQ multiplex PCR. The data show over 60,000 clones, more than 75% seen once. The sample comprised memory CD4+ T cells from blood. Receptor source: an adult in good health and CMV-seronegative.

In this sample, this clone turned up once. The chain links TRBV6-5 to TRBJ1-1; 7 bases map to TRBD1. With 2 bases clipped from V and 0 bases from J, the junction kept 3 bases outside the gene matches. Germline-derived CDR1 and CDR2 are MNHEY and SVGAGI. The CDR3 is 15 residues long. The CDR3 nucleotides read TGTGCCAGCAGTTACGCGGGACAGATGAACACTGAAGCTTTCTTT. It specifies CASSYAGQMNTEAFF.

V is TRBV20-1 and J is TRBJ2-5; no reliable D call. This CDR3 region has 10 residues. Germline CDR1 DFQATT, CDR2 SNEGSKA (reference sequence). V was shortened by 6 bases and J by 2 bases, with 4 bases between the two germline ends. CDR3 in DNA: TGCAGTGCCCAACAAGAGACCCAGTACTTC. It encodes CSAQQETQYF.